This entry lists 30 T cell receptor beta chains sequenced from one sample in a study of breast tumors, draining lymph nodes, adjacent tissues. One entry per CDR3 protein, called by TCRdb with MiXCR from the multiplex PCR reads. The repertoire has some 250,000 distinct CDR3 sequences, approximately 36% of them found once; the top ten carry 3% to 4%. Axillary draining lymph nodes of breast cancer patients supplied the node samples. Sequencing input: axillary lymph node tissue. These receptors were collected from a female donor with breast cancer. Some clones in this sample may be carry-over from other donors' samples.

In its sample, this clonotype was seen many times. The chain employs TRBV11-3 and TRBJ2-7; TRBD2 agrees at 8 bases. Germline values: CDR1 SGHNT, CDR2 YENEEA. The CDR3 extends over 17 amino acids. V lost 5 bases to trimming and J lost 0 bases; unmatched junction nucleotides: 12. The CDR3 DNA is TGTGCCAGCAGCGCGTTAGCGGGGTCCGTAAGCTCCTACGAGCAGTACTTC. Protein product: CASSALAGSVSSYEQYF.

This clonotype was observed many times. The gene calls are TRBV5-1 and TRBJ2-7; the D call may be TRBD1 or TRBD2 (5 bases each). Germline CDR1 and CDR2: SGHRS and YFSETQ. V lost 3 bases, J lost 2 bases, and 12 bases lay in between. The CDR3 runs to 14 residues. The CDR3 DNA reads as TGCGCCAGCAGCTCTGGGGACGGTACCTACGAGCAGTACTTC. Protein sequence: CASSSGDGTYEQYF.

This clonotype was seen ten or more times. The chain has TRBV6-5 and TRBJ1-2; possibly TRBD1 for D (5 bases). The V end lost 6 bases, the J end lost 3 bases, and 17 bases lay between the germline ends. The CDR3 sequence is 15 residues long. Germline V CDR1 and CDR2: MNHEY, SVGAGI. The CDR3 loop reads CASSQQWGSDYGYTF. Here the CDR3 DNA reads TGTGCCAGCAGCCAGCAATGGGGGAGTGACTATGGCTACACCTTC.

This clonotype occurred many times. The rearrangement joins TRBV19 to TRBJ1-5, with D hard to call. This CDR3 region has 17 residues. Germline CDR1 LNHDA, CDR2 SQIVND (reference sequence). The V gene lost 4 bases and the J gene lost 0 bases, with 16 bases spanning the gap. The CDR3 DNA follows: TGTGCCAGTAGTAGTTCCCTTAGTGCTAATAGCAATCAGCCCCAGCATTTT. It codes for CASSSSLSANSNQPQHF.

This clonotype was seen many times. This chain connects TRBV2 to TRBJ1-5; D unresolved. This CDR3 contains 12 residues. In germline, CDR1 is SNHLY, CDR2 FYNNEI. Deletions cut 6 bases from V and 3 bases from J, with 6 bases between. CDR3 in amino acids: CASRDNNQPQHF. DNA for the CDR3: TGTGCCAGCAGAGACAACAATCAGCCCCAGCATTTT. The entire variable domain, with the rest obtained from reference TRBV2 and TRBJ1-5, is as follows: EPEVTQTPSHQVTQMGQEVILRCVPISNHLYFYWYRQILGQKVEFLVSFYNNEISEKSEIFDDQFSVERPDGSNFTLKIRSTKLEDSAMYFCASRDNNQPQHFGDGTRLSIL.

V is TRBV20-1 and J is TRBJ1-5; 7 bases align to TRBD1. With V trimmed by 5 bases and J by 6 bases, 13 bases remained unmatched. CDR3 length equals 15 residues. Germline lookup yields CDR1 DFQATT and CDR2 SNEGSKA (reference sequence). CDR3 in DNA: TGCAGTGCTGAAAACAGGGGTTTGGGCCCTCAGCCCCAGCATTTT. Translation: CSAENRGLGPQPQHF.

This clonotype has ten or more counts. For the CDR3, the DNA is TGTGCCAGCAGTTTTGGAATTAGGGATAATGAAAAACTGTTTTTT. It is translated as CASSFGIRDNEKLFF. The gene calls are TRBV12-3 or TRBV12-4 and TRBJ1-4; D call uncertain. This CDR3 spans 15 amino acids. V gave up 3 bases and J gave up 4 bases, with 12 bases separating them.

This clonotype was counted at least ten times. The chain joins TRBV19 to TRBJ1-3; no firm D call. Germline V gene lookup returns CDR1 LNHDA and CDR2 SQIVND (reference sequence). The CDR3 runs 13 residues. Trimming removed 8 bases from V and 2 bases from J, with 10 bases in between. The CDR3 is CASGIEPGNTIYF. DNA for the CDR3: TGTGCCAGTGGCATCGAACCTGGAAACACCATATATTTT.

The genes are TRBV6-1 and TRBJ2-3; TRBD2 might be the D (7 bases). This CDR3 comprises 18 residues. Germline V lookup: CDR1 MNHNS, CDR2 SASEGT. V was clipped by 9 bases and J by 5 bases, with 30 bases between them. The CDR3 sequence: CARGDTIGGGGARDTQYF. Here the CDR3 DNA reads TGTGCCAGAGGCGACACCATTGGGGGCGGGGGAGCGAGAGATACGCAGTATTTT.

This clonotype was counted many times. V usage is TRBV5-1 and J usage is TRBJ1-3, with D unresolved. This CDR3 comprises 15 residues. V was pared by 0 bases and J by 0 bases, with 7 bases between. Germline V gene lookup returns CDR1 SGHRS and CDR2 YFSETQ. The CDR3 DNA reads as TGCGCCAGCAGCTTGGACGGACGCTCTGGAAACACCATATATTTT. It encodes CASSLDGRSGNTIYF. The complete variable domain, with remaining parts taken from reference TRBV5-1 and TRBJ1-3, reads KAGVTQTPRYLIKTRGQQVTLSCSPISGHRSVSWYQQTPGQGLQFLFEYFSETQRNKGNFPGRFSGRQFSNSRSEMNVSTLELGDSALYLCASSLDGRSGNTIYFGEGSWLTVV.

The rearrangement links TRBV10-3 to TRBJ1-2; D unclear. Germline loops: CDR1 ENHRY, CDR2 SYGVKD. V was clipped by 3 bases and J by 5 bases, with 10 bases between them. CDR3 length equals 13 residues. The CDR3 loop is CAISEGRRYGYTF. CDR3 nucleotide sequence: TGTGCCATCAGTGAAGGCCGTAGATATGGCTACACCTTC.

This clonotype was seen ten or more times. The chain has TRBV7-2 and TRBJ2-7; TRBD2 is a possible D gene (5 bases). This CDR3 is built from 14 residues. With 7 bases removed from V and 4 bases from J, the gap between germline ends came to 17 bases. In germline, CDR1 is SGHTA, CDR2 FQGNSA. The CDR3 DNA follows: TGTGCCAGCACCTTTTTCGGGAACGTATACGAGCAGTACTTC. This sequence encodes CASTFFGNVYEQYF.

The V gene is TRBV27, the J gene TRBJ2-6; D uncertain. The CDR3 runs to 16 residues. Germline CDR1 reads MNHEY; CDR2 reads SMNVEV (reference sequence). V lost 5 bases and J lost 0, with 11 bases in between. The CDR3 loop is CASSRSTNSGANVLTF. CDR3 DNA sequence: TGTGCCAGCAGTCGAAGTACAAACTCTGGGGCCAACGTCCTGACTTTC.

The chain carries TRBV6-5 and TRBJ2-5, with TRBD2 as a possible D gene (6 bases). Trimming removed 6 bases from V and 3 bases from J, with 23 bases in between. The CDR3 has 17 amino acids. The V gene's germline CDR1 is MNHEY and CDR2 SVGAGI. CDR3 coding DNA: TGTGCCAGCAGCCACGGAGCGCGGGGAGGCCGAGAAGAGACCCAGTACTTC. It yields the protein CASSHGARGGREETQYF.

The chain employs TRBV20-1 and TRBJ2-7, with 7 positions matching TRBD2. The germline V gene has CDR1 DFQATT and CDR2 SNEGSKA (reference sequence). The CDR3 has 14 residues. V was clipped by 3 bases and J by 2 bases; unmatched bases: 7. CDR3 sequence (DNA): TGCAGTGCTAGGGTTCGGGGAGGGCCCTACGAGCAGTACTTC. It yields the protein CSARVRGGPYEQYF.

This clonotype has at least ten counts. The CDR3 loop is CASSTGNYGYTF. In nucleotides, the CDR3 is TGTGCCAGCAGCACGGGGAACTATGGCTACACCTTC. The gene calls are TRBV12-3 or TRBV12-4 and TRBJ1-2, with D uncertain. This CDR3 spans 12 amino acids. Trimming removed 6 bases from V and 2 bases from J, with 7 bases in between.

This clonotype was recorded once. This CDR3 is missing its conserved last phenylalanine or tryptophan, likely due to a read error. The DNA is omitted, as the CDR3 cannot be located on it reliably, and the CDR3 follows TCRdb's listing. The CDR3: CASSPGRDRAPPL. This chain links TRBV7-6 with TRBJ2-5; the table's D call, TRBD1, was not checked against the DNA. From germline, CDR1 is SGHVS and CDR2 FNYEAQ. The CDR3 contains 13 residues when both ends are counted.

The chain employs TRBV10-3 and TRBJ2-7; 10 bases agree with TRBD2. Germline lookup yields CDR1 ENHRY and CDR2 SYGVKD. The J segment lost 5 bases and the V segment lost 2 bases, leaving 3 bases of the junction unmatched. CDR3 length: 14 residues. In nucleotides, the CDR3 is TGTGCCATCAGTGAGCTAGCGGGGGCCAACGAGCAGTACTTC. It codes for CAISELAGANEQYF.

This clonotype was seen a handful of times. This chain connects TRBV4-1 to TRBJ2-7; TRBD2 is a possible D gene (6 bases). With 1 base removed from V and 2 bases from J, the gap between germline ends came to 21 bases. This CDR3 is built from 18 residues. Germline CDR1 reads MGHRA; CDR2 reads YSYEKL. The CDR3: CASSQANFIGTSTYEQYF. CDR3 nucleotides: TGCGCCAGCAGCCAAGCCAATTTTATCGGGACTTCAACCTACGAGCAGTACTTC.

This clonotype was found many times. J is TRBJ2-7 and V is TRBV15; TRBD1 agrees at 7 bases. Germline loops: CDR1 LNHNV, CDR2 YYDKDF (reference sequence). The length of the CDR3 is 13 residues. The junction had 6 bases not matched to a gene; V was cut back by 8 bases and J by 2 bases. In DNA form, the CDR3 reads TGTGCCACCGCCGGGACAGATACCTACGAGCAGTACTTC. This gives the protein CATAGTDTYEQYF. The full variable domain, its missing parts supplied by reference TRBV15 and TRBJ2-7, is DAMVIQNPRYQVTQFGKPVTLSCSQTLNHNVMYWYQQKSSQAPKLLFHYYDKDFNNEADTPDNFQSRRPNTSFCFLDIRSPGLGDTAMYLCATAGTDTYEQYFGPGTRLTVT.

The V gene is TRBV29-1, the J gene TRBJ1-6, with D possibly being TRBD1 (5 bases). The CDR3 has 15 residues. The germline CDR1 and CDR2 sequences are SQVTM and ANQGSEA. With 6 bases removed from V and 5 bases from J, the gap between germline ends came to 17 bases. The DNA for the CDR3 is TGCAGCGTGGGGGAGTTCACCCCTGATAATTCACCCCTCCACTTT. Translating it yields CSVGEFTPDNSPLHF.

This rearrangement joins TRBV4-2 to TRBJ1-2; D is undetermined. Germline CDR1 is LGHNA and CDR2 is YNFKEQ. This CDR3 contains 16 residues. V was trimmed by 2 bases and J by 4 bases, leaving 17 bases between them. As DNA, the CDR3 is TGTGCCAGCAGCCAATCTAATAGGGTCCGATTCTATGGCTACACCTTC. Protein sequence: CASSQSNRVRFYGYTF.

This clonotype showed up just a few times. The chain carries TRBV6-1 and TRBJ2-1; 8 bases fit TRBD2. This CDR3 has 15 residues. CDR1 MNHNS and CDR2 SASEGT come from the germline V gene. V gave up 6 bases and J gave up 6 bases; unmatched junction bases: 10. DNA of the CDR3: TGTGCCAGCAGCGCCGGGACTAGTTACCGCAATGAGCAGTTCTTC. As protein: CASSAGTSYRNEQFF.

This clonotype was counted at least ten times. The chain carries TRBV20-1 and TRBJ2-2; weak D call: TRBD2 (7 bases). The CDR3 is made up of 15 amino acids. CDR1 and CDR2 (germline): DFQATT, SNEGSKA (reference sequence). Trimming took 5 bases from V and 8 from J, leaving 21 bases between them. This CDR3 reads CSAAPGGTTRGELFF. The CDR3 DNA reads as TGCAGTGCTGCCCCGGGGGGCACCACGAGGGGGGAGCTGTTTTTT.

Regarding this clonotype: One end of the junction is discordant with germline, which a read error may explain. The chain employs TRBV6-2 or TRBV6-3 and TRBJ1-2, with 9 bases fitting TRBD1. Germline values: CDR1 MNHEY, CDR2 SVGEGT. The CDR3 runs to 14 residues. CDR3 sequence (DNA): TGTGCCAGCAGTTACATTCCCGGACAGGGGATCGAACCCTTC. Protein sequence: CASSYIPGQGIEPF.

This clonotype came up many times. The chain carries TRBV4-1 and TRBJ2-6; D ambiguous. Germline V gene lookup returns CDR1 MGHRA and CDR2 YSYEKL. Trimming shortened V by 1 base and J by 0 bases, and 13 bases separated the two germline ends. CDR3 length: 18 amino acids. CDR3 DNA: TGCGCCAGCAGCCAAGGCTCCAGCCTTCTCTCTGGGGCCAACGTCCTGACTTTC. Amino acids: CASSQGSSLLSGANVLTF.

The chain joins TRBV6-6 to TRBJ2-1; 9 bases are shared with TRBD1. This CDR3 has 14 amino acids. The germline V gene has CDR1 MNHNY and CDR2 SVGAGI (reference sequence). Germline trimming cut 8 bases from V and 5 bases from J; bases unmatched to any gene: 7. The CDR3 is CASVWDRAHNEQFF. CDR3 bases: TGTGCCAGCGTATGGGACAGGGCTCACAATGAGCAGTTCTTC.

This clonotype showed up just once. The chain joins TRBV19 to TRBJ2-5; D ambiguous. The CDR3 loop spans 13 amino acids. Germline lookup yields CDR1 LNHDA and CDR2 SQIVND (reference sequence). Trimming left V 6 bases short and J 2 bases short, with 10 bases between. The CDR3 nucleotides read TGTGCCAGTAGAAAGGGTGGGCAAGAGACCCAGTACTTC. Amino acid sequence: CASRKGGQETQYF.

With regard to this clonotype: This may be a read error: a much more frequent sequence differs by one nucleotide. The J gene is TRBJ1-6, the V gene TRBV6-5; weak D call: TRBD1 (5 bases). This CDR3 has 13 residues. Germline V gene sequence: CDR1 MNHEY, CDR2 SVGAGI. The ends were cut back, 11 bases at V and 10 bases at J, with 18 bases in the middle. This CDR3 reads CAAGPREGSPLHF. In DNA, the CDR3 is TGTGCCGCGGGACCCAGGGAAGGGTCACCCCTCCACTTT.

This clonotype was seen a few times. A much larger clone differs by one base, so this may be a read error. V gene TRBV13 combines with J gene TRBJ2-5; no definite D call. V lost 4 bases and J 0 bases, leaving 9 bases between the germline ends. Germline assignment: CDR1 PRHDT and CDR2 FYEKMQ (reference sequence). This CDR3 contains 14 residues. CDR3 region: CASSWHGNQETQYF. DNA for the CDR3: TGTGCCAGCAGCTGGCACGGCAACCAAGAGACCCAGTACTTC.